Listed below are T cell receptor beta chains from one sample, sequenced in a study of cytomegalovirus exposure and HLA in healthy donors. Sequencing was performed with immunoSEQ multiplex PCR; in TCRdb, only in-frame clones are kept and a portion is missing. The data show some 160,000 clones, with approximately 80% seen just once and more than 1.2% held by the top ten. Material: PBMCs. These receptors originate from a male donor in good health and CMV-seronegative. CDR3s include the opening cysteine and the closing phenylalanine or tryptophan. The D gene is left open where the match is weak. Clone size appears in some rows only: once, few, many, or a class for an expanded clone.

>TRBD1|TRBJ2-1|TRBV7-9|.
CASRGQGGMSYNEQFF
TGTGCCAGCAGGGGACAGGGGGGGATGTCCTACAATGAGCAGTTCTTC
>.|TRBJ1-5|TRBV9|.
CASSVDGGGQPQHF
TGTGCCAGCAGCGTAGACGGGGGTGGTCAGCCCCAGCATTTT
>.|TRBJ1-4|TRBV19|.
CASSTVGSSNEKLFF
TGTGCCAGTAGCACAGTTGGGAGTTCTAATGAAAAACTGTTTTTT
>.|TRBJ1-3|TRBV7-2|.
CASSRIRGFGNTIYF
TGTGCCAGCAGCCGTATCAGGGGCTTCGGAAACACCATATATTTT
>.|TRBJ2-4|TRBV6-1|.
CGSEATRNIQYF
TGTGGTTCGGAAGCTACTAGGAACATTCAGTACTTC
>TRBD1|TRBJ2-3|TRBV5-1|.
CASRRQGVSTDTQYF
TGCGCCAGCAGAAGACAGGGGGTCTCGACAGATACGCAGTATTTT
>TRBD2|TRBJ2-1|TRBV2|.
CASSEELPGTSWYNEQFF
TGTGCCAGCAGTGAAGAGCTTCCTGGGACTAGCTGGTACAATGAGCAGTTCTTC
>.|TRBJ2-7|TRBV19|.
CASSISGPNEQYF
TGTGCCAGTAGTATATCTGGGCCCAACGAGCAGTACTTC
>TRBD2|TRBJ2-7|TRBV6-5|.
CASSPGGGSYEQYF
TGTGCCAGCAGCCCCGGGGGGGGCTCCTACGAGCAGTACTTC
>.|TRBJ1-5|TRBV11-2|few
CASSLGQGKGQPQHF
TGTGCCAGCAGCTTAGGGCAGGGGAAGGGTCAGCCCCAGCATTTT
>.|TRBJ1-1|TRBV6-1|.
CASSEAANTEAFF
TGTGCCAGCAGTGAAGCGGCGAACACTGAAGCTTTCTTT
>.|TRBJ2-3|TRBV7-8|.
CASSLGTTQPTDTQYF
TGTGCCAGCAGCTTAGGGACTACACAACCCACAGATACGCAGTATTTT
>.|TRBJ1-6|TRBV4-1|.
CASSQIGPRGNSPLHF
TGCGCCAGCAGCCAGATTGGGCCTCGTGGAAATTCACCCCTCCACTTT
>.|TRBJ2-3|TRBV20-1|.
CSARRTDTQYF
TGCAGTGCTCGCAGGACAGATACGCAGTATTTT
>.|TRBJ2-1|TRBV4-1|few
CASSPDSGLSEQFF
TGCGCCAGCAGCCCGGACTCTGGCTTGTCTGAGCAGTTCTTC
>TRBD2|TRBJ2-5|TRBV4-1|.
CASSPKPLAGDEETQYF
TGCGCCAGCAGCCCTAAACCCCTAGCGGGGGATGAAGAGACCCAGTACTTC
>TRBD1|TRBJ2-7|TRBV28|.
CASRAGTGSYEQYF
TGTGCCAGCAGAGCCGGGACAGGGTCCTACGAGCAGTACTTC
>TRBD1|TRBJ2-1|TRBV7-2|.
CASTTGVARFF
TGTGCCAGCACCACAGGGGTAGCCCGGTTCTTC
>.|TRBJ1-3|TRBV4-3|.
CASSQDPSGSGNTIYF
TGCGCCAGCAGCCAAGATCCATCGGGCTCTGGAAACACCATATATTTT
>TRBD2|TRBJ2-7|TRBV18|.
CASSPGTRRDEQYF
TGTGCCAGCTCACCGGGGACTAGGCGCGACGAGCAGTACTTC
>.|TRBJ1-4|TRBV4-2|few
CASSQAGSWEPTNEKLFF
TGTGCCAGCAGCCAAGCTGGGAGTTGGGAGCCAACTAATGAAAAACTGTTTTTT
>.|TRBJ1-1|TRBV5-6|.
CASSLGGESAFF
TGTGCCAGCAGCTTGGGGGGGGAGTCAGCTTTCTTT
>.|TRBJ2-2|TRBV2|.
CASSVGGNTGELFF
TGTGCCAGCAGTGTGGGAGGGAACACCGGGGAGCTGTTTTTT
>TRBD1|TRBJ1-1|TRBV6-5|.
CASRGADREFLAFF
TGTGCCAGCAGGGGAGCCGACAGGGAGTTTTTGGCTTTCTTT
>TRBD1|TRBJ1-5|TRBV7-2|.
CASSRGQANQPQHF
TGTGCCAGCAGCAGGGGACAGGCCAATCAGCCCCAGCATTTT
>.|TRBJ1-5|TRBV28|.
CASSSPSRTSPPQHF
TGTGCCAGCAGTTCACCCTCCAGGACTAGTCCGCCCCAGCATTTT
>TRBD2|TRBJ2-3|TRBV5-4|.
CASSLSLAGGLGFDTQYF
TGTGCCAGCAGCTTGAGTTTAGCGGGGGGACTAGGTTTCGATACGCAGTATTTT
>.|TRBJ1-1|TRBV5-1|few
CASSQGRGYTEAFF
TGCGCCAGCAGTCAGGGCAGGGGTTACACTGAAGCTTTCTTT
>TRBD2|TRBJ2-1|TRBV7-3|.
CASSWGLDGSNEQFF
TGTGCCAGCAGCTGGGGACTAGATGGCTCCAATGAGCAGTTCTTC
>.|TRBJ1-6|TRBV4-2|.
CASSQESGVGYNSPLHF
TGTGCCAGCAGCCAAGAGTCGGGGGTAGGCTATAATTCACCCCTCCACTTT
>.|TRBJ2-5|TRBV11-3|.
CAVGDTEETQYF
TGTGCGGTAGGGGACACCGAAGAGACCCAGTACTTC
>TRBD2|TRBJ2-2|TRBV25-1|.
CASRIWKSGRVLTGELFF
TGTGCCAGCAGGATTTGGAAGAGCGGGAGGGTTTTGACCGGGGAGCTGTTTTTT
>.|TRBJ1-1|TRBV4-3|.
CASSQSGGWGSEAFF
TGCGCCAGCAGCCAATCGGGGGGTTGGGGAAGTGAAGCTTTCTTT
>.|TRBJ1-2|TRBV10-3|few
CAISEGGQSYGYTF
TGTGCCATCAGTGAAGGGGGACAAAGCTATGGCTACACCTTC
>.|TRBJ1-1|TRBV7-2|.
CASSFGGNTEAFF
TGTGCCAGCAGCTTCGGGGGTAACACTGAAGCTTTCTTT
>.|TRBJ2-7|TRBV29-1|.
CSVERSYEQYF
TGCAGCGTTGAACGGTCCTACGAGCAGTACTTC
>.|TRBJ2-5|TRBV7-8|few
CASSLTRGIQETQYF
TGTGCCAGCAGCTTAACTCGAGGGATTCAAGAGACCCAGTACTTC
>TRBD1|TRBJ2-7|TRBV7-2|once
CASSLTGQGFEQYF
TGTGCCAGCAGCCTAACGGGACAGGGGTTCGAGCAGTACTTC
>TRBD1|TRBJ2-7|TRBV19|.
CASSIDRGLNEQYF
TGTGCCAGTAGTATCGACAGGGGGCTTAACGAGCAGTACTTC
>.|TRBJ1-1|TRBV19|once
CASSIGVRMNTEAFF
TGTGCCAGTAGTATCGGCGTCAGGATGAACACTGAAGCTTTCTTT
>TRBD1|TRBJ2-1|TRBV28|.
CASRTSQGASYNEQFF
TGTGCCAGCAGGACATCTCAGGGGGCCTCCTACAATGAGCAGTTCTTC
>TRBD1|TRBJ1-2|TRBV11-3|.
CASSSKRPTGGEYGYTF
TGTGCCAGCAGCTCTAAAAGACCGACAGGGGGCGAGTATGGCTACACCTTC
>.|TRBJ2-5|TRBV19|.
CASSRRGGQETQYF
TGTGCCAGTAGTCGAAGGGGGGGCCAGGAGACCCAGTACTTC
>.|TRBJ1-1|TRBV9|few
CASSGHPNTEAFF
TGTGCCAGCAGCGGGCATCCGAACACTGAAGCTTTCTTT
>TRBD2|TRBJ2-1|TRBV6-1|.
CASNVPGGGREQFF
TGTGCCAGCAACGTCCCGGGGGGGGGACGGGAGCAGTTCTTC
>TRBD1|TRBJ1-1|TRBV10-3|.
CAISDPLGQGNTEAFF
TGTGCCATCAGTGACCCTTTGGGACAGGGGAACACTGAAGCTTTCTTT
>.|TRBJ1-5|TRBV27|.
CASSLSSDQPQHF
TGTGCCAGCAGTTTATCGTCGGATCAGCCCCAGCATTTT
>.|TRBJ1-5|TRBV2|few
CASNSNWNQPQHF
TGTGCCAGCAATAGTAACTGGAATCAGCCCCAGCATTTT
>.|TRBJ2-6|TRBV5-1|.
CASSSSSGANVLTF
TGCGCCAGCAGCTCGAGCTCTGGGGCCAACGTCCTGACTTTC
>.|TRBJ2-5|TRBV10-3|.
CAISDYSQETQYF
TGTGCCATCAGTGATTACTCTCAAGAGACCCAGTACTTC
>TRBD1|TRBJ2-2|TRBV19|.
CASSEGHRGDGELFF
TGTGCCAGTAGCGAAGGACACAGGGGCGACGGGGAGCTGTTTTTT
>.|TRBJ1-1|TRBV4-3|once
CASSQDMGGTEAFF
TGCGCCAGCAGCCAAGATATGGGGGGAACTGAAGCTTTCTTT
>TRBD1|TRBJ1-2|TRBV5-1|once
CASSSDRANYGYTF
TGCGCCAGCAGCTCTGACAGGGCTAACTATGGCTACACCTTC
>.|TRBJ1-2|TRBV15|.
CATSNPDNPYGYTF
TGTGCCACCAGCAACCCAGACAATCCCTATGGCTACACCTTC
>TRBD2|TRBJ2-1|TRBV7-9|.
CASSLVGREGNEQFF
TGTGCCAGCAGCTTAGTGGGCAGGGAGGGCAATGAGCAGTTCTTC
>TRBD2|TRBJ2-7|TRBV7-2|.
CASSLVGLAGSYEQYF
TGTGCCAGCAGCTTAGTCGGACTAGCGGGCTCCTACGAGCAGTACTTC
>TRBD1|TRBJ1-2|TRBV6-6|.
CASRATGTNYGYTF
TGTGCCAGCAGAGCGACAGGGACCAACTATGGCTACACCTTC
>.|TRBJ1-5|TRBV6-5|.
CASSYTHEGNQPQHF
TGTGCCAGCAGTTACACACACGAGGGCAATCAGCCCCAGCATTTT
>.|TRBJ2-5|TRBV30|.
CALRRDQALRETQYF
TGTGCCCTAAGGAGGGACCAGGCCCTTAGAGAGACCCAGTACTTC